This T cell receptor beta chain comes out of a study of blood T cell repertoires in COVID-19. Study in general: COVID-19 samples from acute and convalescent phases originated in the United States, Italy and Spain. The analysed material was cDNA or gDNA that came from T cells, B-cell-depleted T cells, or PBMCs.

This clone was counted once. The assay was immunoSEQ multiplex PCR, and TCRdb's table has in-frame clones only and misses some. The table lists 45,000 to 60,000 clones, roughly 90% of them singletons. The sequenced sample was peripheral blood. The sequence was collected from a human donor in a cohort sampled during active COVID-19.

The CDR3 loop is CASSSDSRNSPLHF. CDR3 DNA sequence: TGTGCCAGCAGCTCCGACAGCCGTAATTCACCCCTCCACTTT. The rearrangement links TRBV7-2 to TRBJ1-6, with a possible D match to TRBD1 (5 bases). CDR3 length: 14 residues. Trimming stripped 4 bases from V and 6 bases from J, with 10 bases between. From germline, CDR1 is SGHTA and CDR2 FQGNSA.